This TCR beta chain was captured in a study of identical twins. TCRdb called the 5' RACE reads again in MiXCR, with one record for every CDR3 protein. Among 310,000 or so distinct CDR3 sequences, roughly 8.6% were seen once, and the ten largest hold 2.1%. V lost 4 bases and J 2 bases, leaving 12 bases between the germline ends. CDR1 and CDR2 from the germline V gene are MDHEN and SYDVKM. The CDR3 runs 14 residues. This sample was shared with a second study, whose subject was yellow fever vaccine responses in identical twins.

This chain uses TRBV28 with TRBJ2-7; no firm D call. The sequenced material came from memory (CD45RO+) T cells sorted from blood. The TCR was taken from a woman aged 18-29 years in good health. In nucleotides, the CDR3 is TGTGCCAGCAGTTGGCGAGGCGGAACCTACGAGCAGTACGTC. Amino acids: CASSWRGGTYEQYV.